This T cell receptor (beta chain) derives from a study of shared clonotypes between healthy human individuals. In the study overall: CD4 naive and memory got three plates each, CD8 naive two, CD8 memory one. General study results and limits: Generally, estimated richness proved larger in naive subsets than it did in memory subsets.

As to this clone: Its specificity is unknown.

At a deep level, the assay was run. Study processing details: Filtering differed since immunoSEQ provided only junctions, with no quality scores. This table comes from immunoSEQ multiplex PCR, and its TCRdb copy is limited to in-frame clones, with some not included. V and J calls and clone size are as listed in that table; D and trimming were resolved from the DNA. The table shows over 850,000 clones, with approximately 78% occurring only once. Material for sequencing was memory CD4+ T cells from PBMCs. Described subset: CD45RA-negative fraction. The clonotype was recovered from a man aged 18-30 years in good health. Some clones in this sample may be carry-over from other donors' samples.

CDR3 DNA: TGCAGCGTTGAGGGCCTGAACACTGAAGCTTTCTTT. It yields the protein CSVEGLNTEAFF. The chain employs TRBV29-1 and TRBJ1-1; D not resolved. The CDR3 spans 12 residues. Trimming took off 3 bases at V and 0 bases at J, with 5 bases between the two ends. The V gene's germline CDR1 is SQVTM and CDR2 ANQGSEA.